This T cell receptor beta chain emerged from a study of T cell changes during pregnancy in multiple sclerosis. Deletions cut 3 bases from V and 4 bases from J, with 10 bases between. The CDR3 runs 13 residues. Looked up from germline, CDR1 is SGDLS and CDR2 is YYNGEE. Produced via immunoSEQ multiplex PCR; TCRdb's table is partial and in-frame only. The profile shows 49,000 or so clones, around 92% of them singletons. The sequence was collected from a female donor with multiple sclerosis, enrolled in a pregnancy study. The chain is built from TRBV9 and TRBJ2-5, with a weak D call TRBD2 (7 bases). This specimen was peripheral blood, taken in the third trimester of pregnancy. As DNA, the CDR3 is TGTGCCAGCAGCGGAGGGGGGGTAGAGACCCAGTACTTC. The encoded protein is CASSGGGVETQYF.